What follows are 13 T cell receptor beta chains derived from one specimen sequenced in a study of blood T cell repertoires in COVID-19. TCRdb's table, derived via immunoSEQ multiplex PCR, lists solely in-frame clones and lacks some. The profile shows under 130,000 clones, roughly nine tenths of them singletons. Sequencing was carried out using peripheral blood. These receptors were taken from a human donor in a cohort sampled during active COVID-19.

The V call is TRBV6-6, the J call TRBJ2-1, with 7 bases fitting TRBD1. V lost 1 base to trimming and J lost 5 bases; unmatched junction nucleotides: 8. The germline V gene has CDR1 MNHNY and CDR2 SVGAGI (reference sequence). The CDR3 loop spans 16 amino acids. The CDR3 loop is CASSYLTGTEDNEQFF. In nucleotides, the CDR3 is TGTGCCAGCAGTTACTTAACCGGGACAGAGGACAATGAGCAGTTCTTC.

The V call is TRBV7-2, the J call TRBJ1-2; the match to TRBD1 covers 8 bases. This CDR3 region has 14 residues. The junction had 6 bases not matched to a gene; V was cut back by 1 base and J by 8 bases. Germline loops: CDR1 SGHTA, CDR2 FQGNSA. The CDR3 loop is CASSLVSGGRGYTF. CDR3 DNA sequence: TGTGCCAGCAGCTTAGTCTCAGGGGGCAGGGGCTACACCTTC.

In this sample, this clone turned up once. V gene TRBV12-3 or TRBV12-4 combines with J gene TRBJ2-4; 9 positions agree with TRBD1. The CDR3 sequence is 13 residues long. Trimming cost V 8 bases and J 7 bases; bases outside gene matches: 6. CDR3 nucleotide sequence: TGTGCCAGCGGGACAGGGTCGATGAACATTCAGTACTTC. Translated, it gives CASGTGSMNIQYF.

The chain recombines TRBV19 with TRBJ1-2, with D unclear. Germline V gene sequence: CDR1 LNHDA, CDR2 SQIVND (reference sequence). V gave up 0 bases and J gave up 0 bases, with 5 bases separating them. This CDR3 comprises 14 residues. Here the CDR3 DNA reads TGTGCCAGTAGTATAGACAGTACTAACTATGGCTACACCTTC. Amino acid sequence: CASSIDSTNYGYTF.

The chain employs TRBV11-2 and TRBJ2-1; 11 nucleotides agree with TRBD2. There are 17 residues in the CDR3. Germline V gene sequence: CDR1 SGHAT, CDR2 FQNNGV. Unmatched junction bases numbered 15, after V lost 8 bases and J lost 6 bases. This CDR3 is CASWGRGLAGGFNEQFF. In nucleotides, the CDR3 is TGTGCCAGCTGGGGGCGGGGTCTAGCGGGAGGTTTCAATGAGCAGTTCTTC.

CDR3 sequence (DNA): TGTGCCAGCAGCCTAAACCAGGGCAACACTGAAGCTTTCTTT. This sequence encodes CASSLNQGNTEAFF. The rearrangement links TRBV7-2 to TRBJ1-1; D may be TRBD1 (5 bases). Looked up from germline, CDR1 is SGHTA and CDR2 is FQGNSA. This CDR3 has 14 amino acids. The V and J ends lost 5 bases and 2 bases respectively, with 12 bases between them.

The chain uses TRBV24-1 and TRBJ2-7; no clear D. Trimming left V 2 bases short and J 3 bases short, with 7 bases between. The CDR3 spans 13 residues. Germline V gene data show CDR1 as KGHDR and CDR2 as SFDVKD. CDR3 DNA sequence: TGTGCCACCAGTGATTATAACAGCTACGAGCAGTACTTC. Its translation: CATSDYNSYEQYF.

This chain links TRBV28 with TRBJ2-2; 9 bases fit TRBD1. The CDR3 contains 16 residues. Germline trimming cut 4 bases from V and 3 bases from J; bases unmatched to any gene: 6. Per germline, CDR1 MDHEN and CDR2 SYDVKM. CDR3 sequence reads: CASSSRDRAYTGELFF. In nucleotides, the CDR3 is TGTGCCAGCAGTTCCCGGGACAGGGCCTACACCGGGGAGCTGTTTTTT.

This chain uses TRBV6-5 with TRBJ2-6, with a possible D match to TRBD2 (5 bases). Between the trimmed V and J ends, which lost 6 bases and 2 bases, there was a span of 11 bases. The CDR3 is 15 residues long. Looked up from germline, CDR1 is MNHEY and CDR2 is SVGAGI. CDR3 sequence: CASSPDFTGANVLTF. CDR3 DNA: TGTGCCAGCAGCCCGGACTTCACTGGGGCCAACGTCCTGACTTTC.

The rearrangement joins TRBV3-1 (or the pseudogene TRBV3-2) to TRBJ1-1; perhaps TRBD1 as D (5 bases). Germline values: CDR1 LGHDT, CDR2 YNNKEL (reference sequence). This CDR3 region has 14 residues. Between the trimmed V and J ends, which lost 2 bases and 5 bases, there was a span of 12 bases. CDR3 in DNA: TGTGCCAGCAGCCAAACAACAGGTGCAACTGAAGCTTTCTTT. Translation: CASSQTTGATEAFF.

This clone was counted between two and nine times. The rearrangement joins TRBV11-1 to TRBJ2-7, with 8 bases matching TRBD1. V shed 5 bases, J shed 4 bases, and the junction held 10 bases outside the gene matches. CDR1 and CDR2 from the germline V gene are SGHAT and FQDESV (reference sequence). The CDR3 has 15 residues. CDR3 DNA sequence: TGTGCCAGCAGCGATCCGAGACAGGGGCGGTACGAGCAGTACTTC. Translation: CASSDPRQGRYEQYF.

The chain carries TRBV25-1 and TRBJ2-1; 13 bases are a match to TRBD2. With V trimmed by 6 bases and J by 6 bases, 5 bases remained unmatched. CDR3 length equals 15 residues. Per the germline V gene, CDR1 is MGHDK and CDR2 is SYGVNS. Here the CDR3 reads CASRARLAGGNEQFF. CDR3 DNA sequence: TGTGCCAGCAGAGCAAGACTAGCGGGGGGCAATGAGCAGTTCTTC.

The chain recombines TRBV27 with TRBJ2-7, with TRBD2 identical over 9 bases. CDR1 MNHEY and CDR2 SMNVEV come from the germline V gene (reference sequence). CDR3 size: 15 residues. The J segment lost 3 bases and the V segment lost 6 bases, leaving 9 bases of the junction unmatched. The CDR3 reads CASRFSGGAIYEQYF. In nucleotides, the CDR3 is TGTGCCAGCAGATTTAGCGGGGGTGCTATCTACGAGCAGTACTTC.